These T cell receptor beta chains were read from a single sample in a study of blood T cell repertoires in COVID-19. Generated by immunoSEQ multiplex PCR, the TCRdb table keeps only in-frame clones and is missing some. This table has about 100,000 clones, approximately 93% appearing once. The sequencing sample was made of peripheral blood. These receptors were obtained from a man aged 60 to 69 with acute or convalescent COVID-19. Both conserved end residues are part of each CDR3. A D gene is named only where the DNA matches it firmly. Clone size is given for some rows only: seen once, a few or many times, or a class if the clone is expanded.

TRBJ2-1,NA,TRBV7-9,NA,TGTGCCAGCAGCTTAGCGTCAGGTCATGTCAATGAGCAGTTCTTC,CASSLASGHVNEQFF
TRBJ2-6,NA,TRBV14,TRBD1,TGTGCCAGCAGTTTCGGACAGGGAGTGCAAGGGGCCAACGTCCTGACTTTC,CASSFGQGVQGANVLTF
TRBJ1-6,NA,TRBV27,NA,TGTGCCAGCCGACTACAGGCGGGGAATTCACCCCTCCACTTT,CASRLQAGNSPLHF
TRBJ2-3,NA,TRBV11-3,NA,TGTGCCAGCAGCTTAGCCAGTCTAGCCTTCGGCACGCAGTATTTT,CASSLASLAFGTQYF
TRBJ2-7,NA,TRBV5-1,TRBD1,TGCGCCAGCAGCTTAAGCGGACAGGGCCAAGAGCAGTACTTC,CASSLSGQGQEQYF
TRBJ2-5,NA,TRBV7-7,TRBD2,TGTGCTAGCAGCTTAAGCTGGCCAGGGAATTTGGGGGGGCAAGAGACCCAGTACTTC,CASSLSWPGNLGGQETQYF
TRBJ1-1,once,TRBV11-1,NA,TGTGCCAGCAGCTTAGTGCTTGGGCAGAACACTGAAGCTTTCTTT,CASSLVLGQNTEAFF
TRBJ2-3,NA,TRBV6-4,NA,TGTGCCAGCAGTGACTCCCCGGGGACAGATACGCAGTATTTT,CASSDSPGTDTQYF
TRBJ1-2,NA,TRBV30,TRBD1,TGTGCCTGCAATCTCGACAGGGTATACTATGGCTACACCTTC,CACNLDRVYYGYTF
TRBJ1-6,NA,TRBV10-3,TRBD1,TGTGCCATCAGTGAGGAGGGGGCGATAGGTTCACCCCTCCACTTT,CAISEEGAIGSPLHF
TRBJ1-1,once,TRBV6-5,NA,TGTGCCAGCGCCAACCGGGGGGACACTGAAGCTTTCTTT,CASANRGDTEAFF
TRBJ1-2,NA,TRBV10-3,NA,TGTGCCATCAGTGAGTCGCTCCGGGAGAGCACCTTC,CAISESLRESTF
TRBJ2-3,NA,TRBV9,TRBD2,TGTGCCAGCAGCGTTAGCGGGAGGGGGGGCAGGAATACGCAGTATTTT,CASSVSGRGGRNTQYF
TRBJ2-7,few,TRBV28,NA,TGTGCCAGCAGTTTATGGGGGCAGGCGAGCTCCTACGAGCAGTACTTC,CASSLWGQASSYEQYF
TRBJ1-6,NA,TRBV11-3,NA,TGTGCCAGCAGCTTTGGTAGGAGCTCCTATAATTCACCCCTCCACTTT,CASSFGRSSYNSPLHF
TRBJ1-2,NA,TRBV3-1/TRBV3-2,TRBD1,TGTGCCAGCAGCGCCCGGGACAGTTTCTATGGCTACACCTTC,CASSARDSFYGYTF
TRBJ2-1,NA,TRBV5-1,NA,TGCGCCAGCAGCCCGGGATTTGAGCAGTTCTTC,CASSPGFEQFF
TRBJ1-3,NA,TRBV6-6,NA,TGTGCCAGCAGTTACGCAGGGGACGTGGTAAACACCATATATTTT,CASSYAGDVVNTIYF
TRBJ1-1,NA,TRBV5-1,NA,TGCGCCAGCAGCTTGCTCGGACAGCTGGGAGAAGCTTTCTTT,CASSLLGQLGEAFF
TRBJ1-2,NA,TRBV28,TRBD1,TGTGCCAGCAGTTCGCAGGGGGCCCGGTATGGCTACACCTTC,CASSSQGARYGYTF
TRBJ2-2,NA,TRBV7-9,TRBD1,TGTGCCAGCAGCTTACTACAGGGGTTGAACACCGGGGAGCTGTTTTTT,CASSLLQGLNTGELFF
TRBJ1-4,NA,TRBV24-1,TRBD1,TGTGCCACCTCAGACAGGGGGAGTGAAAAACTGTTTTTT,CATSDRGSEKLFF
TRBJ1-5,NA,TRBV21-1,NA,TGTGCCAGCAGCAAAGGAGGGGAGGAGAGCAATCAGCCCCAGCATTTT,CASSKGGEESNQPQHF
TRBJ1-3,NA,TRBV15,TRBD1,TGTGCCACCAGCAGAGACGGGACAGGGGGAAACACCATATATTTT,CATSRDGTGGNTIYF
TRBJ2-7,NA,TRBV19,NA,TGTGCCAGTAGTTCCAGGACAGAGACCTACGAGCAGTACTTC,CASSSRTETYEQYF
TRBJ2-5,NA,TRBV9,NA,TGTGCCAGCAGCGTAGCGTCCCAAGAGACCCAGTACTTC,CASSVASQETQYF
TRBJ1-1,NA,TRBV5-4,NA,TGTGCCAGCAGCCCCTCAACGGGGGGGAACACTGAAGCTTTCTTT,CASSPSTGGNTEAFF
TRBJ2-2,few,TRBV7-3,TRBD1,TGTGCCAGCAGCTTATCGGACAGGGTGAGGGCCGGGGAGCTGTTTTTT,CASSLSDRVRAGELFF
TRBJ1-5,NA,TRBV3-1/TRBV3-2,NA,TGTGCCAGCAGCCACGGGAGCCGGGAGCCCCAGCATTTT,CASSHGSREPQHF
TRBJ2-1,once,TRBV9,NA,TGTGCCAGCAGCGTGGCGGCTACCTACAATGAGCAGTTCTTC,CASSVAATYNEQFF
TRBJ1-2,NA,TRBV6-1,NA,TGTGCCAGCAGTGAAATACAGGCCTCGTATGGCTACACCTTC,CASSEIQASYGYTF
TRBJ2-2,NA,TRBV19,NA,TGTGCCAGTAGTTCCGCAGGGTCCGGGGAGCTGTTTTTT,CASSSAGSGELFF
TRBJ2-2,NA,TRBV30,NA,TGTGCCTGGAGTGTTGGGGGGACCGGGGAGCTGTTTTTT,CAWSVGGTGELFF
TRBJ2-1,NA,TRBV7-2,NA,TGTGCCAGCAGCTTGGAGCAAGGGGTCTACAATGAGCAGTTCTTC,CASSLEQGVYNEQFF
TRBJ1-2,once,TRBV5-4,NA,TGTGCCAGCAGCTTGGAGGCCGGAGGGGGCTACACCTTC,CASSLEAGGGYTF
TRBJ2-1,NA,TRBV11-2,NA,TGTGCCAGCAGCTTAGACAGCGTTCTGGGTAATGAGCAGTTCTTC,CASSLDSVLGNEQFF
TRBJ2-3,NA,TRBV4-2,TRBD2,TGTGCCAGCAGCTTGAGACTAGCGACCCGCACAGATACGCAGTATTTT,CASSLRLATRTDTQYF
TRBJ1-5,few,TRBV30,NA,TGTGCCTGGAGTACAGGAAGCAATCAGCCCCAGCATTTT,CAWSTGSNQPQHF
TRBJ1-1,NA,TRBV9,TRBD1,TGTGCCAGCAGCGTAGCTGGGACAGGGAGTAACACTGAAGCTTTCTTT,CASSVAGTGSNTEAFF
TRBJ1-2,NA,TRBV30,NA,TGTGCCTGGAGGGCGGGGGGGCTCTATGGCTACACCTTC,CAWRAGGLYGYTF
TRBJ1-6,NA,TRBV14,NA,TGTGCCAGCAGCCTTACTCAAAGTTCACCCCTCCACTTT,CASSLTQSSPLHF
TRBJ1-5,NA,TRBV2,NA,TGTGCCAGCAGTGGACAGTATAGCAATCAGCCCCAGCATTTT,CASSGQYSNQPQHF
TRBJ2-7,NA,TRBV11-2,TRBD2,TGTGCCAGCAGCTTAGATAAGGCGGGAGCGGGCGACGAGCAGTACTTC,CASSLDKAGAGDEQYF
TRBJ1-4,NA,TRBV5-1,TRBD1,TGCGCCAGCAGCCCCGACAGGGGTAATGAAAAACTGTTTTTT,CASSPDRGNEKLFF
TRBJ2-3,NA,TRBV29-1,NA,TGCAGCGTTAAACCGGGGGACAGTACAGATACGCAGTATTTT,CSVKPGDSTDTQYF
TRBJ1-5,NA,TRBV18,NA,TGTGCCAGCTCACCAGGGGCGGCTAGCAATCAGCCCCAGCATTTT,CASSPGAASNQPQHF
TRBJ2-5,NA,TRBV6-5,TRBD2,TGTGCCAGCAGCCCGCCGATGGGGGGGGAAGAGACCCAGTACTTC,CASSPPMGGEETQYF
TRBJ2-1,NA,TRBV7-3,TRBD2,TGTGCCAGCAGCTTAGCGGGAGGTGAGCAGTTCTTC,CASSLAGGEQFF
TRBJ1-3,NA,TRBV3-1/TRBV3-2,NA,TGTGCCAGCAGCCGGAATCCCCGGAGCTCTGGAAACACCATATATTTT,CASSRNPRSSGNTIYF
TRBJ1-5,NA,TRBV27,NA,TGTGCCAGCCGAGGGAGCAATCAGCCCCAGCATTTT,CASRGSNQPQHF
TRBJ2-3,NA,TRBV19,TRBD1,TGTGCCAGTACCACACAGGGGGCTGGGACAGATACGCAGTATTTT,CASTTQGAGTDTQYF
TRBJ2-2,NA,TRBV19,NA,TGTGCCAGTAGTATTTACTCTGACAAAAACACCGGGGAGCTGTTTTTT,CASSIYSDKNTGELFF
TRBJ2-7,once,TRBV6-5,NA,TGTGCCAGCAGAGACTACTACTACGAGCAGTACTTC,CASRDYYYEQYF
TRBJ2-1,NA,TRBV6-4,TRBD2,TGTGCCAGCAGTGATCAGCGGGGGGGGACCTACAATGAGCAGTTCTTC,CASSDQRGGTYNEQFF
TRBJ1-2,NA,TRBV24-1,NA,TGTGCCACCCAGGGGCTCTATGGCTACACCTTC,CATQGLYGYTF
TRBJ1-5,NA,TRBV5-8,NA,TGTGCCAGCGTAAGGGGAGGCCAGCCCCAGCATTTT,CASVRGGQPQHF
TRBJ2-2,NA,TRBV24-1,TRBD2,TGTGCCACCGCTAGGGCTAGCGGGGTGAACACCGGGGAGCTGTTTTTT,CATARASGVNTGELFF
TRBJ1-5,NA,TRBV2,TRBD1,TGTGCCAGCAGCGCGGGACAGGGGAATCAGCCCCAGCATTTT,CASSAGQGNQPQHF
TRBJ1-2,NA,TRBV24-1,NA,TGTGCCACCAGTGAGGGGCCGCAGGGGTCAGGCTACACCTTC,CATSEGPQGSGYTF
TRBJ2-1,once,TRBV30,NA,TGTGCCTGGAAGTATAGCTCCTACAATGAGCAGTTCTTC,CAWKYSSYNEQFF